The clone carrying this TCR beta chain was seen many times. The antigen is undetermined. The data derive from a study of Graves' ophthalmopathy and Graves' hyperthyroidism. Amplified TCR beta CDR3 regions were obtained using RNA transcripts as template. After a first-round RT-PCR with HTBI primers, a second-round multiplex PCR was run. MiXCR was run by TCRdb on the multiplex PCR reads, yielding one entry per CDR3 protein. Among around 1,200,000 distinct CDR3 sequences listed, 35% to 40% were seen once. Researchers turned away patients with other autoimmune diseases, uncontrolled infections, pregnancy or lactation. Overall study results and limits: A majority of expanded thyroid clonotypes exceeding 0.001 frequency were likewise present in blood.

The receptor comes from an adult man with Graves' hyperthyroidism. The sequenced sample consisted of peripheral blood or thyroid tissue (not recorded which).

CDR3 region: CATSQGEGGGNQPQHF. CDR3 nucleotides: TGTGCCACCAGCCAGGGGGAAGGCGGGGGCAATCAGCCCCAGCATTTT. This chain connects TRBV15 to TRBJ1-5; TRBD1 matches 7 bases. CDR1 and CDR2 (germline): LNHNV, YYDKDF (reference sequence). The CDR3 loop spans 16 amino acids. The V gene end was trimmed by 5 bases and the J gene end by 2 bases; junction bases not matched to a gene: 9.